This T cell receptor beta chain was captured by sequencing in a study of cytomegalovirus exposure and HLA in healthy donors. CDR1 LNHDA and CDR2 SQIVND come from the germline V gene (reference sequence). The CDR3 is made up of 17 amino acids. V was clipped by 5 bases and J by 0 bases; unmatched bases: 8. Broader study findings: The number of N-insertions in an Asian-associated ancestry cluster was reportedly below the roughly 620-donor mean in a later analysis.

On this clone: Its antigen remains unknown.

The PCR employed 60 Vbeta primers together with 13 Jbeta primers. The table came from immunoSEQ multiplex PCR; TCRdb's copy has only in-frame clones and leaves some out. The repertoire holds hundreds of thousands of clones, under 80% seen once, with approximately 1.7% in the top ten. Despite likely unrecorded immune exposures, the donors were nominally healthy at the time of sampling. Specimen: PBMCs. This receptor was taken from a woman aged 30 to 39 in good health and CMV-seronegative. The chain has TRBV19 and TRBJ2-4; 9 bases fit TRBD2. CDR3 region: CASSPDSGSGAKNIQYF. CDR3 nucleotide sequence: TGTGCCAGTAGTCCCGATAGCGGGAGCGGAGCCAAAAACATTCAGTACTTC.